This T cell receptor beta chain was obtained from a study of T-cell reconstitution after alpha-beta-depleted transplantation in children. Concerning this clonotype: Antigen unknown.

Construction of the TCRbeta library involved unique molecular identifiers. TCRdb reanalysed the PCR reads using MiXCR and keeps one entry per CDR3 protein. The sample holds fewer than 550,000 distinct CDR3 sequences, 11% seen once. The germline CDR1 and CDR2 sequences are DFQATT and SNEGSKA (reference sequence). The CDR3 is 11 amino acids. V lost 7 bases and J lost 7, with 10 bases in between. Study observations and caveats: The main origin of T-cell counts and diversity one year after transplant was newly produced T cells. Where some patients showed high TCRbeta diversity at day 60, it came from recipient T cells and thymic progenitors that had survived. Reportedly, alpha-beta T cells present about two months post-transplant originated from several hundred expanded clones of graft origin.

The sample consisted of PBMCs, mostly from graft donor cells, taken 180 days after TCRalphabeta/CD19-depleted stem cell transplant. This sequence originates from a female patient aged 2-15 years who had a stem cell transplant for aplastic anemia, so the T cells may come from the graft donor. V gene TRBV20-1 combines with J gene TRBJ1-4, with D possibly matching TRBD1 (5 bases). The CDR3 DNA follows: TGCAGTGGGCAGGGTGGTGAAAAACTGTTTTTT. This sequence encodes CSGQGGEKLFF.